This TCR beta chain was sequenced for a study of blood T cell repertoires in COVID-19 (dated by TCRdb to about 2020). Context from the whole study: Collaborator samples came from the United States, Italy and Spain and covered acute and convalescent phases of COVID-19. The material from the prospective study consisted of cDNA or gDNA derived from T cells, B-cell-depleted T cells, or PBMCs. The dataset comprised deeply sampled blood TCRbeta repertoires from subjects exposed to, actively infected with, or recovered from COVID-19. HLA class I and class II types, where available, came from metadata supplied by the sample provider rather than from assay-based typing. The samples were drawn from the first 160 participants of the ongoing ImmuneRACE study and from roughly 1,300 subjects provided by 6 global collaborators. The repertoires were released in a freely available public database intended as a resource for research on the immune response to SARS-CoV-2. Nearly every sample came with metadata listing a de-identified subject ID, COVID-19 status, age in years and sex.

Regarding this clone: Its antigen has not been determined. Base qualities are not recorded, but no much larger clone differs from it by a single base.

TCRbeta CDR3 regions were amplified from genomic DNA by means of the immunoSEQ Assay, a bias-controlled multiplex PCR. In the paper's pipeline: The number of nucleated cells in each sample was estimated by amplification of reference gene primers within the assay. To quantify the absolute abundance of each unique TCRbeta CDR3 rearrangement, sequence reads were collapsed and filtered. For each sample, productive Simpson clonality was calculated by taking the square root of Simpson's diversity index across productive rearrangements. As stored in TCRdb, this immuneACCESS dataset retains in-frame rearrangements with V and J assigned. A fraction of the clones does not appear; measured against another copy, unresolved V genes explain less than half of the discrepancy, and the remainder lacks a known reason. That table gives V, J and clone size, and the DNA gave D and trimming. The table for this sample lists over 150,000 clones; approximately 82% of them were counted only once. The top ten clonotypes cover 6.5% to 8.5% of the sample.

CDR1 and CDR2 are read off the germline V gene (reference sequence) as SEHNR and FQNEAQ. The cysteine opens and the phenylalanine closes a CDR3 of 16 amino acids. Of all the DNA, just the CDR3 is kept, 48 bases in frame from base 1. V loses 1 base, J loses 5 bases, and the germline ends lie 14 bases apart. General study outcomes and caveats: Clinical and demographic metadata were provided uncurated, with the amount varying by source and participant.

The collaborating institutions used their own protocols to collect whole blood in K2EDTA tubes. For TCRbeta analysis, collaborator samples were shipped as frozen whole blood, as isolated PBMCs, or as DNA extracted from either sample type. The sequenced material came from peripheral blood. The rearranged chain carries TRBV7-9 and TRBJ1-4, with an unclear D gene assignment. The sequence was obtained from a human donor with acute or convalescent COVID-19. The donor label of this sample is uncertain. The CDR3 protein: CASSLGASRGNEKLFF. The DNA sequence is TGTGCCAGCAGCTTAGGGGCATCACGAGGGAATGAAAAACTGTTTTTT.